This TCR beta chain was captured by sequencing in a study of PD-1 blockade in classical Hodgkin lymphoma. As for the study in general: Intravenous delivery of nivolumab at 3 mg/kg to patients occurred every 2 weeks.

Relapse was seen in all patients after autologous stem cell transplantation, and brentuximab vedotin exposure was variable. The table came from immunoSEQ multiplex PCR; TCRdb's copy has only in-frame clones and leaves some out. The sample records some 95,000 clones, 89% being singletons. The germline V gene has CDR1 KGHSH and CDR2 LQKENI. Between the trimmed V and J ends, which lost 2 bases and 2 bases, there was a span of 6 bases. CDR3 size: 13 residues. The sample in question was peripheral blood mononuclear cells (PBMCs), obtained before the second cycle of nivolumab. The TCR originated in a human donor with classical Hodgkin lymphoma. V gene TRBV18 combines with J gene TRBJ2-5; D call uncertain. DNA of the CDR3: TGTGCCAGCTCACCAAAGGGACAAGAGACCCAGTACTTC. Protein product: CASSPKGQETQYF.